The 9 T cell receptor beta chains reported below all come from one sample, sequenced in a study of blood T cell repertoires in COVID-19. Generated by immunoSEQ multiplex PCR, the TCRdb table keeps only in-frame clones and is missing some. This table has over 120,000 clones, just under 90% appearing once. What was sequenced was peripheral blood. The receptors shown here come from a woman aged 50 to 60 with active or convalescent COVID-19.

The chain has TRBV15 and TRBJ2-7, with D perhaps TRBD2 (6 bases). The CDR3 is 15 residues long. Germline-derived CDR1 and CDR2 are LNHNV and YYDKDF (reference sequence). V lost 1 base, J lost 9 bases, and 19 bases lay in between. As DNA, the CDR3 is TGTGCCACCAGCAGAGGTCGGGGGACCGCATCGGGGCAGTACTTC. Protein: CATSRGRGTASGQYF.

The CDR3 bases are TGTGCCTGGAAGGGACAGCTCTTCGGCTACACCTTC. Translated: CAWKGQLFGYTF. This chain uses TRBV30 with TRBJ1-2; 7 bases align to TRBD1. Trimming cost V 4 bases and J 8 bases; bases outside gene matches: 7. Germline V lookup: CDR1 GTSNPN, CDR2 SVGIG (reference sequence). The CDR3 covers 12 residues.

Turning to this clone: The germline gene is not matched at one end of the junction; a read error may be the cause. CDR3 region: CASSPPGQGAYEQYF. CDR3 in DNA: TGTGCCAGCTCCCCACCGGGACAGGGGGCATACGAGCAGTACTTC. This rearrangement joins TRBV18 to TRBJ2-7; 12 bases align to TRBD1. Germline CDR1 KGHSH, CDR2 LQKENI. The length of the CDR3 is 15 residues.

The gene calls are TRBV7-9 and TRBJ1-2, with 8 bases aligning to TRBD1. This CDR3 spans 13 amino acids. With 2 bases clipped from V and 9 bases from J, the junction kept 5 bases outside the gene matches. CDR1 SEHNR and CDR2 FQNEAQ come from the germline V gene (reference sequence). This CDR3 reads CASSLSTGGSYTF. The CDR3 nucleotides are TGTGCCAGCAGCTTAAGTACAGGGGGGAGCTACACCTTC.

The chain carries TRBV7-9 and TRBJ1-1, with a tentative D call TRBD1 (5 bases). Germline loops: CDR1 SEHNR, CDR2 FQNEAQ (reference sequence). V shed 2 bases and J shed 6 bases, with 10 bases lying between them. CDR3 length: 13 residues. CDR3 in amino acids: CASSLTGDAEAFF. The CDR3 DNA sequence: TGTGCCAGCAGCTTAACAGGTGACGCTGAAGCTTTCTTT. The full variable domain, rest sourced from reference TRBV7-9 and TRBJ1-1, is DTGVSQNPRHKITKRGQNVTFRCDPISEHNRLYWYRQTLGQGPEFLTYFQNEAQLEKSRLLSDRFSAERPKGSFSTLEIQRTEQGDSAMYLCASSLTGDAEAFFGQGTRLTVV.

The chain is built from TRBV5-4 and TRBJ2-1; weak D call: TRBD2 (6 bases). V shed 0 bases and J shed 2 bases, with 9 bases lying between them. Germline V gene data show CDR1 as SGHNT and CDR2 as YYREEE (reference sequence). The CDR3 covers 15 residues. The CDR3 protein is CASSLGGTTYNEQFF. The DNA for the CDR3 is TGTGCCAGCAGCTTGGGCGGGACCACCTACAATGAGCAGTTCTTC.

The chain uses TRBV6-5 and TRBJ1-6; the match to TRBD1 covers 8 bases. J lost 9 bases, V lost 6 bases, and 4 bases had no gene match. CDR3 length equals 13 residues. Germline assignment: CDR1 MNHEY and CDR2 SVGAGI. CDR3 residues: CASRTGVASPLHF. CDR3 DNA sequence: TGTGCCAGCAGGACAGGGGTGGCTTCACCCCTCCACTTT.

V and J are TRBV13 and TRBJ2-6; tentative D call: TRBD1 (5 bases). The CDR3 is made up of 16 amino acids. Deletions cut 2 bases from V and 0 bases from J, with 8 bases between. Germline V gives CDR1 PRHDT, CDR2 FYEKMQ (reference sequence). CDR3 sequence (DNA): TGTGCCAGCAGCTTACAGGGATTCTCTGGGGCCAACGTCCTGACTTTC. Translation: CASSLQGFSGANVLTF.

J is TRBJ2-7 and V is TRBV4-3, with D perhaps matching TRBD1 (5 bases). The germline gives CDR1 LGHNA, CDR2 YSLEER. V was pared by 1 base and J by 5 bases, with 15 bases between. The CDR3 length is 15 residues. CDR3: CASSQASKGMNEQYF. As DNA, the CDR3 is TGCGCCAGCAGCCAAGCGTCCAAGGGGATGAACGAGCAGTACTTC.